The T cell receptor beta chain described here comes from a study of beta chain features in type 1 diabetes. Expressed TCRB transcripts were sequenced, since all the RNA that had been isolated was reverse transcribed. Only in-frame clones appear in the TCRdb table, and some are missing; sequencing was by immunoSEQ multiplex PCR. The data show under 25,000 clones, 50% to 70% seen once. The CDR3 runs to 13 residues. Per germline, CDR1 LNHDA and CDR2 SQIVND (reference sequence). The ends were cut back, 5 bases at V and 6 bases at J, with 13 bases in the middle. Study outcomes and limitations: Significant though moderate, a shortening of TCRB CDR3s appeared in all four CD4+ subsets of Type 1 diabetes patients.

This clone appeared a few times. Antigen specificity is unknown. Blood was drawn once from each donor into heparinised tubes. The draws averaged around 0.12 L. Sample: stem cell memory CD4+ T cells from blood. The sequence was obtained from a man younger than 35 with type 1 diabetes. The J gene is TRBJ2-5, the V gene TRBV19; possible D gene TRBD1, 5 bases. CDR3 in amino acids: CASSAGYWQTQYF. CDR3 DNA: TGTGCCAGTAGTGCAGGGTACTGGCAGACCCAGTACTTC.